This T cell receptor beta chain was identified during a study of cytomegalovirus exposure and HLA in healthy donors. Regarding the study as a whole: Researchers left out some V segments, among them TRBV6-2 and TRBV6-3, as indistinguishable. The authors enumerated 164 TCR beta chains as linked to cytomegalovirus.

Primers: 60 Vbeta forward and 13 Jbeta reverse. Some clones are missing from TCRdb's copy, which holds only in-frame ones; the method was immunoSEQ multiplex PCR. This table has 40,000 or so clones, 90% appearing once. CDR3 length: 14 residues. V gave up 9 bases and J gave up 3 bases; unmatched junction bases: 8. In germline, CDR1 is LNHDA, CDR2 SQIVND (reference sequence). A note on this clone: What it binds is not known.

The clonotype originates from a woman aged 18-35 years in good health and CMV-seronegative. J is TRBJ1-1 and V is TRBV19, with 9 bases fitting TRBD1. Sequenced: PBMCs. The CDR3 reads CASRDRVSDTEAFF. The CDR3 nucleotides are TGTGCCAGCCGGGACAGGGTTTCAGACACTGAAGCTTTCTTT. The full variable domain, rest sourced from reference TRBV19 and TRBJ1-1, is DGGITQSPKYLFRKEGQNVTLSCEQNLNHDAMYWYRQDPGQGLRLIYYSQIVNDFQKGDIAEGYSVSREKKESFPLTVTSAQKNPTAFYLCASRDRVSDTEAFFGQGTRLTVV.